Presented here are 32 T cell receptor beta chains from one specimen sequenced in a study of metastatic and nonmetastatic thyroid tumors (dated by TCRdb to the early 2020s). No treatment had been received by any patient before thyroid surgery. Libraries were prepared through PCR. The reads were generated on an Illumina HiSeq 4000. TCRdb passed the public sequencing reads through fastp at Q25 and MiXCR, retaining productive beta sequences. For this sample the table gives tens of thousands of clones, of which less than 25% were detected only once. The ten largest clones represent around 15% of the sample. Sequencing was performed on blood. The receptors were gathered from a female donor with papillary thyroid cancer or a benign thyroid nodule (not recorded which). Some clones in this sample may be carry-over from other donors' samples.

J is TRBJ1-1 and V is TRBV6-1; D gene unclear. Germline loops: CDR1 MNHNS, CDR2 SASEGT. CDR3 length: 13 amino acids. Trimming pared 7 bases from V and 2 bases from J, leaving 11 bases between. CDR3 region: CASTRVSNTEAFF. The DNA of the CDR3 is TGTGCCAGCACTCGGGTGAGTAACACTGAAGCTTTCTTT.

Only a few counts were recorded for this clone. The chain combines TRBV6-4 with TRBJ2-2; 8 bases fit TRBD2. The CDR3 spans 15 residues. V gave up 5 bases and J gave up 3 bases; unmatched junction bases: 5. Germline lookup yields CDR1 MRHNA and CDR2 SNTAGT. The CDR3 loop reads CASSSTSGDTGELFF. The CDR3 nucleotides read TGTGCCAGCAGTTCTACTAGCGGAGACACCGGGGAGCTGTTTTTT.

This clone came up once. The chain joins TRBV20-1 to TRBJ1-5, with TRBD1 matching 7 bases. The CDR3 covers 14 residues. V lost 5 bases to trimming and J lost 3 bases; unmatched junction nucleotides: 7. Germline V gene sequence: CDR1 DFQATT, CDR2 SNEGSKA (reference sequence). The CDR3 DNA is TGCAGTGCTCATCCCGGACAGGTCAATCAGCCCCAGCATTTT. It encodes CSAHPGQVNQPQHF.

This clone was counted a few times. A single base separates this from a much larger clone, so it may be a read error. Other DNA sequences in the sample encode the same CDR3. The V gene is TRBV7-9, the J gene TRBJ2-2; D possibly corresponds to TRBD1 (6 bases). The V gene's germline CDR1 is SEHNR and CDR2 FQNEAQ (reference sequence). The CDR3 extends over 14 amino acids. CDR3 coding DNA: TGCGCCAGCAGCCGAGGACAGTTCACCGGGGAGCTGTTTTTT. It encodes CASSRGQFTGELFF.

This clone occurred many times. The chain uses TRBV5-1 and TRBJ2-2, with D perhaps TRBD2 (5 bases). In germline, CDR1 is SGHRS, CDR2 YFSETQ. This CDR3 contains 14 residues. The ends were cut back, 4 bases at V and 3 bases at J, with 10 bases in the middle. CDR3 sequence: CASSRGQYTGELFF. Here the CDR3 DNA reads TGCGCCAGCAGCAGAGGGCAGTACACCGGGGAGCTGTTTTTT.

As concerns this clone: A read error is possible here, since a much larger clone lies one base away. The gene calls are TRBV3-1 and TRBJ2-1; TRBD2 matches 8 bases. The V segment lost 7 bases and the J segment 2 bases; nucleotides outside the gene matches: 7. The CDR3 is 15 amino acids. Per germline, CDR1 LGHDT and CDR2 YNNKEL (reference sequence). CDR3 bases: TGTGCCAGCATCCCGATACTAGCGGCCTACAATGAGCAGTTCTTC. It encodes CASIPILAAYNEQFF.

This clone has only a few counts. The V and J genes are TRBV20-1 and TRBJ1-5, with 7 bases matching TRBD1. Germline V gene lookup returns CDR1 DFQATT and CDR2 SNEGSKA (reference sequence). The junction had 9 bases not matched to a gene; V was cut back by 5 bases and J by 2 bases. This CDR3 is 15 amino acids long. CDR3 amino acids: CSAPDQGGGNQPQHF. The CDR3 DNA follows: TGCAGTGCTCCCGATCAGGGGGGGGGCAATCAGCCCCAGCATTTT.

This chain links TRBV4-2 with TRBJ1-2; 8 bases are a match to TRBD1. The CDR3 has 16 amino acids. V shed 0 bases and J 4 bases; nucleotides not matched to a gene: 7. Germline V lookup: CDR1 LGHNA, CDR2 YNFKEQ. CDR3 region: CASSQDQSTGVYGYTF. CDR3 coding DNA: TGTGCCAGCAGCCAAGACCAGTCGACAGGGGTCTATGGCTACACCTTC.

The sample holds a few counts of this clone. It is likely a read error, because the conserved phenylalanine at the end of the CDR3 is missing. No DNA is shown, since the ends of the CDR3 on it are uncertain; the CDR3 is the one TCRdb lists. This chain links TRBV10-1 with TRBJ1-2; the D call of TRBD1 is as the table states it, not checked on the DNA. Germline V gene lookup returns CDR1 WNHNN and CDR2 SYGVQD (reference sequence). The length of the CDR3 is 13 amino acids, counting both ends. The CDR3: CASSEDRFYGYAS.

As concerns this clone: At one of its ends the junction is not consistent with the germline gene, which may arise from a read error. V gene TRBV6-1 combines with J gene TRBJ1-2; D remains ambiguous. Germline V gene lookup returns CDR1 MNHNS and CDR2 SASEGT. The CDR3 extends over 15 amino acids. CDR3 in amino acids: CACRQWYSPNYGYTF. CDR3 DNA: TGTGCCTGCAGACAATGGTACAGTCCTAACTATGGCTACACCTTC.

The chain recombines TRBV11-1 with TRBJ1-1; D not resolved. Germline V gene lookup returns CDR1 SGHAT and CDR2 FQDESV (reference sequence). There are 13 residues in the CDR3. The germline V and J ends were trimmed by 0 bases and 4 bases, with 6 bases remaining between them. The CDR3 coding sequence is TGTGCCAGCAGCTTAGCCCGAATCACTGAAGCTTTCTTT. Protein sequence: CASSLARITEAFF.

This clone was recorded at least ten times. The J gene is TRBJ2-1, the V gene TRBV20-1; D is unclear. The CDR3 loop spans 12 amino acids. The V end lost 5 bases, the J end lost 9 bases, and 14 bases lay between the germline ends. Germline V gene lookup returns CDR1 DFQATT and CDR2 SNEGSKA (reference sequence). The CDR3 region is CSASTPSTEQFF. CDR3 DNA sequence: TGCAGTGCTTCCACGCCCTCCACTGAGCAGTTCTTC.

To note about this clone: A read error may be the cause here, since a much bigger clone is one base away. The sample carries other DNA sequences with the same CDR3. This rearrangement joins TRBV5-6 to TRBJ2-1, with 9 bases lining up with TRBD2. J was trimmed by 8 bases and V by 3 bases; bases with no gene match: 9. This CDR3 is 15 amino acids long. The germline V gene has CDR1 SGHDT and CDR2 YYEEEE. The CDR3: CASSSAGGGVDEQFF. For the CDR3, the DNA is TGTGCCAGCAGCTCAGCGGGAGGTGGTGTCGATGAGCAGTTCTTC. Complete variable domain (other parts from reference TRBV5-6 and TRBJ2-1): DAGVTQSPTHLIKTRGQQVTLRCSPKSGHDTVSWYQQALGQGPQFIFQYYEEEERQRGNFPDRFSGHQFPNYSSELNVNALLLGDSALYLCASSSAGGGVDEQFFGPGTRLTVL.

This clone was detected only a few times. Relative to the germline gene, one junction end is altered; a read error may explain this. The chain carries TRBV12-3 or TRBV12-4 and TRBJ2-2, with D possibly matching TRBD2 (5 bases). CDR3 length: 12 residues. Here the CDR3 reads CASNNNTGELFF. The CDR3 DNA is TGTGCCAGCAACAATAACACCGGGGAGTTGTTTTTT.

This clone has only a few counts. The chain uses TRBV27 and TRBJ2-5; D unresolved. Trimming removed 7 bases at V and 2 bases at J, with 14 bases between. The CDR3 has 14 amino acids. Germline V gives CDR1 MNHEY, CDR2 SMNVEV (reference sequence). The CDR3 coding sequence is TGTGCCAGCATTTCACCCCGACGTCAAGAGACCCAGTACTTC. It yields the protein CASISPRRQETQYF.

This clone has a single count. V gene TRBV4-1 combines with J gene TRBJ1-2, with 12 bases that match TRBD1. CDR1 is MGHRA and CDR2 is YSYEKL in the germline V gene. V lost 0 bases to trimming and J lost 4 bases; unmatched junction nucleotides: 3. CDR3 length: 16 residues. DNA of the CDR3: TGCGCCAGCAGCCAAGATGAGGGACAGGGGGCCTATGGCTACACCTTC. Its protein is CASSQDEGQGAYGYTF.

This clone ranks as medium-sized. The V gene is TRBV6-1, the J gene TRBJ2-7; 7 bases align to TRBD1. The CDR3 contains 15 residues. Germline lookup yields CDR1 MNHNS and CDR2 SASEGT. The ends lost 5 bases at V and 2 bases at J; junction bases unmatched: 9. This CDR3 reads CASSRSGTETYEQYF. CDR3 in DNA: TGTGCCAGCAGTCGATCCGGGACAGAGACCTACGAGCAGTACTTC.

This clone was seen just once. The V and J genes are TRBV11-1 and TRBJ2-7; 11 nucleotides align to TRBD2. The CDR3 contains 16 residues. J lost 3 bases, V lost 5 bases, and 9 bases had no gene match. The germline V gene has CDR1 SGHAT and CDR2 FQDESV (reference sequence). The DNA of the CDR3 is TGTGCCAGCAGCGGATATGGGACTAGCGGATACTACGAGCAGTACTTC. This codes for CASSGYGTSGYYEQYF. Complete variable domain (other parts from reference TRBV11-1 and TRBJ2-7): EAEVAQSPRYKITEKSQAVAFWCDPISGHATLYWYRQILGQGPELLVQFQDESVVDDSQLPKDRFSAERLKGVDSTLKIQPAELGDSAMYLCASSGYGTSGYYEQYFGPGTRLTVT.

There are many counts of this clone. This sequence joins TRBV6-5 and TRBJ2-3; D perhaps matches TRBD2 (7 bases). Trimming removed 1 base at V and 1 base at J, with 12 bases between. This CDR3 is 16 amino acids long. Germline assignment: CDR1 MNHEY and CDR2 SVGAGI. The CDR3 DNA is TGTGCCAGCAGTTACTGGGGGGGCGGTGGCACAGATACGCAGTATTTT. Translated, it gives CASSYWGGGGTDTQYF.

This clone showed up just a few times. This rearrangement joins TRBV6-1 to TRBJ1-4, with D unresolved. The CDR3 covers 15 residues. The V and J ends lost 2 bases and 7 bases respectively, with 14 bases between them. The germline CDR1 and CDR2 sequences are MNHNS and SASEGT. CDR3: CASSELAVEGEKLFF. DNA for the CDR3: TGTGCCAGCAGTGAATTGGCAGTTGAAGGTGAAAAACTGTTTTTT.

V is TRBV30 and J is TRBJ2-7; TRBD2 agrees at 7 bases. The germline V gene has CDR1 GTSNPN and CDR2 SVGIG (reference sequence). The CDR3 sequence is 14 residues long. The J segment lost 3 bases and the V segment lost 0 bases, leaving 5 bases of the junction unmatched. This CDR3 reads CAWSVGGRVYEQYF. The CDR3 DNA reads as TGTGCCTGGAGTGTGGGCGGGAGAGTCTACGAGCAGTACTTC.

This clone was seen many times. In nucleotides, the CDR3 is TGTGCCAGCAGTCCCGGGGGGACAGGGGGCAATGAGCAGTTCTTC. It yields the protein CASSPGGTGGNEQFF. This chain connects TRBV6-4 to TRBJ2-1, with 11 positions matching TRBD1. CDR3 size: 15 residues. Germline-derived CDR1 and CDR2 are MRHNA and SNTAGT. V lost 5 bases, J lost 6 bases, and 6 bases stayed unmatched.

This clone was counted at least ten times. This chain connects TRBV5-4 to TRBJ2-5; D not certain. Germline V gene sequence: CDR1 SGHNT, CDR2 YYREEE (reference sequence). The CDR3 is made up of 12 amino acids. V was clipped by 2 bases and J by 2 bases, with 4 bases between them. The CDR3, as DNA: TGTGCCAGCAGCTTAGGTCAAGAGACCCAGTACTTC. This codes for CASSLGQETQYF.

The J gene is TRBJ2-1, the V gene TRBV7-2, with 9 bases fitting TRBD2. CDR3 length equals 15 residues. Germline CDR1 is SGHTA and CDR2 is FQGNSA. The V gene end was trimmed by 6 bases and the J gene end by 3 bases; junction bases not matched to a gene: 6. The CDR3 coding sequence is TGTGCCAGCAGATCTAGCGGGACTGGCTACAATGAGCAGTTCTTC. Protein: CASRSSGTGYNEQFF.

The J gene is TRBJ2-3, the V gene TRBV30; D is perhaps TRBD2 (5 bases). The CDR3 has 16 amino acids. Trimming pared 0 bases from V and 0 bases from J, leaving 13 bases between. Germline V gene data show CDR1 as GTSNPN and CDR2 as SVGIG (reference sequence). The CDR3, as DNA: TGTGCCTGGAGTGTGACCCTAGCACTTAGCACAGATACGCAGTATTTT. Translating it yields CAWSVTLALSTDTQYF.

This clone was counted once. J is TRBJ2-7 and V is TRBV18; no reliable D call. From germline, CDR1 is KGHSH and CDR2 LQKENI. The CDR3 is 14 residues long. Deletions cut 4 bases from V and 5 bases from J, with 15 bases between. As DNA, the CDR3 is TGTGCCAGCTCACAGGGATTAGGGTCTGACGAGCAGTACTTC. It translates to CASSQGLGSDEQYF.

In regard to this clone: A read error may produce the germline difference seen at one junction end. V usage is TRBV6-1 and J usage is TRBJ2-7; D is unresolved. Per germline, CDR1 MNHNS and CDR2 SASEGT. The CDR3 sequence is 12 residues long. Here the CDR3 DNA reads TGTTCCAGCATTGTAAGCTCCTACGAGCAGTACTTC. Residues: CSSIVSSYEQYF.

This clone has ten or more counts. This may stem from a read error, because a much larger clone lies one nucleotide away. The genes are TRBV10-3 and TRBJ2-7; TRBD2 aligns across 8 bases. This CDR3 is 11 amino acids long. From germline, CDR1 is ENHRY and CDR2 SYGVKD. The J segment lost 5 bases and the V segment lost 10 bases, leaving 4 bases of the junction unmatched. The CDR3 is CATGGGDEQYF. CDR3 bases: TGTGCCACCGGGGGGGGGGACGAGCAGTACTTC.

This chain uses TRBV28 with TRBJ2-7; D gene unclear. V was shortened by 3 bases and J by 4 bases, with 25 bases between the two germline ends. The germline gives CDR1 MDHEN, CDR2 SYDVKM. This CDR3 is 18 amino acids long. CDR3 in amino acids: CASSFPVGTPSNGYEQYF. The CDR3 coding sequence is TGTGCCAGCAGTTTTCCAGTGGGTACCCCCTCGAATGGATACGAGCAGTACTTC.

Points on this clone: Likely a read error: the CDR3 ends without its conserved phenylalanine or tryptophan. The chain couples TRBV30 to TRBJ1-5; TRBD1 aligns across 9 bases. Looked up from germline, CDR1 is GTSNPN and CDR2 is SVGIG (reference sequence). CDR3 size: 14 residues. V lost 2 bases and J lost 12; bases outside the gene matches: 11. The CDR3 is CAWSRDRVRAGQHY. Written as DNA, the CDR3 is TGTGCCTGGAGTCGGGACAGGGTGCGTGCCGGCCAGCATTAT.

This clone was recorded at least ten times. V usage is TRBV7-2 and J usage is TRBJ2-7; weak D call: TRBD2 (5 bases). The V end was cut by 1 base, the J end by 6 bases, with 10 bases between. The germline CDR1 and CDR2 sequences are SGHTA and FQGNSA. The length of the CDR3 is 13 residues. The CDR3 is CASSLGGVGEQYF. CDR3 sequence (DNA): TGTGCCAGCAGCTTAGGGGGAGTTGGCGAGCAGTACTTC.

The chain joins TRBV7-9 to TRBJ2-5; 9 bases are shared with TRBD2. The CDR3 extends over 16 amino acids. The V gene end was trimmed by 4 bases and the J gene end by 5 bases; junction bases not matched to a gene: 11. Germline V gene sequence: CDR1 SEHNR, CDR2 FQNEAQ (reference sequence). The CDR3 bases are TGTGCCAGCAGCTCCCCTCCCCTAGCGGGAACTGAGACCCAGTACTTC. Translation gives CASSSPPLAGTETQYF.